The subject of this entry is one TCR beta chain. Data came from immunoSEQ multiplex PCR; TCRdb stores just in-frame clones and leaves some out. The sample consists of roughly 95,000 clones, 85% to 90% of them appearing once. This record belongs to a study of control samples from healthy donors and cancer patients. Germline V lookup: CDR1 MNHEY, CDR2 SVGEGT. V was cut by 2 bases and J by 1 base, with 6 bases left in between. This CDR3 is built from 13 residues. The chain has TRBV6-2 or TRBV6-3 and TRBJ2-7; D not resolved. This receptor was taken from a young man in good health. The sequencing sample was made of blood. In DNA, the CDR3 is TGTGCCAGCAGTTACCAGCAATCCTACGAGCAGTACTTC. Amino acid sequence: CASSYQQSYEQYF.